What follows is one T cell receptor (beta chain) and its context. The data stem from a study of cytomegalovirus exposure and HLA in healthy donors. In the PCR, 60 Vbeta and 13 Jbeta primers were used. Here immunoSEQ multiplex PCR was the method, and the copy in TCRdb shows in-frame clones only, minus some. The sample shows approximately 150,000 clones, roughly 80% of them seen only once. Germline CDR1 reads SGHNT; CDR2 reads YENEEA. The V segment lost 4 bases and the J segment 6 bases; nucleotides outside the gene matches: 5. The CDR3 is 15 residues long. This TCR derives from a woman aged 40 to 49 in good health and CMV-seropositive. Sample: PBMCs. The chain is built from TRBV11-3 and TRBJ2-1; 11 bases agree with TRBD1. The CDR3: CASSSGTGGFNEQFF. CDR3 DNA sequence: TGTGCCAGCAGCTCCGGGACAGGGGGTTTCAATGAGCAGTTCTTC.